Presented here are 12 T cell receptor beta chains from one specimen sequenced in a study of T cell responses to AZD1222 COVID-19 vaccine. The data were produced by immunoSEQ multiplex PCR, yet TCRdb's version contains in-frame clones alone and is incomplete. Here the sample spans approximately 150,000 clones, approximately 88% being singletons. This specimen consisted of peripheral blood, obtained 28 days after the second AZD1222 dose. The receptors derive from an adult who received the AZD1222 COVID-19 vaccine.

The V call is TRBV6-5, the J call TRBJ2-5, with TRBD1 matching over 10 bases. The CDR3 spans 16 residues. Trimming at V came to 4 bases and at J to 5 bases, leaving 10 bases not matched to a gene. Germline loops: CDR1 MNHEY, CDR2 SVGAGI. CDR3 protein: CASSSAGTGAGETQYF. CDR3 sequence (DNA): TGTGCCAGCAGTTCCGCCGGGACAGGGGCAGGGGAGACCCAGTACTTC.

This rearrangement joins TRBV7-9 to TRBJ1-6; tentative D call: TRBD1 (5 bases). The CDR3 has 12 amino acids. V was cut by 9 bases and J by 9 bases, with 12 bases left in between. The germline CDR1 and CDR2 sequences are SEHNR and FQNEAQ (reference sequence). CDR3 in amino acids: CASTGGGSPLHF. In DNA, the CDR3 is TGTGCCAGTACCGGTGGGGGTTCACCCCTCCACTTT.

V gene TRBV6-5 combines with J gene TRBJ2-3; 9 positions agree with TRBD1. The CDR3 spans 14 residues. Looked up from germline, CDR1 is MNHEY and CDR2 is SVGAGI. The CDR3 nucleotides read TGTGCTTCCCTCCGGGACAGGGCCACAGATACGCAGTATTTT. Its translation is CASLRDRATDTQYF.

The chain combines TRBV2 with TRBJ2-1; the match to TRBD2 covers 10 bases. With V trimmed by 6 bases and J by 10 bases, 6 bases remained unmatched. Germline CDR1 reads SNHLY; CDR2 reads FYNNEI. The CDR3 length is 13 residues. DNA for the CDR3: TGTGCCAGCAGCCTAGCGGGGGATGGGGAGCAGTTCTTC. This translates into CASSLAGDGEQFF.

This clone was seen only once. V is TRBV12-1 and J is TRBJ1-5. TRBV12-1 is a listed pseudogene. This CDR3 has 21 residues. The CDR3 is CASSLRSTRPAIPNSNQPQHF. Here the CDR3 DNA reads TGTGCCAGCAGCTTACGTTCCACCAGACCAGCAATCCCTAACAGCAATCAGCCCCAGCATTTT.

This clone is a singleton in its sample. CDR3 in amino acids: CASSYETIGFRLNTEAFF. The CDR3 bases are TGTGCCAGCAGTTATGAGACTATCGGTTTTAGATTGAACACTGAAGCTTTCTTT. This chain connects TRBV14 to TRBJ1-1; no firm D call. V dropped 6 bases and J dropped 0 bases, with 23 bases sitting between them. CDR3 length equals 18 residues. Germline assignment: CDR1 SGHDN and CDR2 FVKESK.

The V and J genes are TRBV15 and TRBJ1-4; D may be TRBD1 (6 bases). Trimming cost V 2 bases and J 8 bases, with 12 bases left between them. Germline V gives CDR1 LNHNV, CDR2 YYDKDF (reference sequence). The CDR3 consists of 14 residues. This CDR3 reads CATSRPGTSEKLFF. As DNA, the CDR3 is TGTGCCACCAGCAGACCCGGGACATCCGAAAAACTGTTTTTT.

The chain uses TRBV4-3 and TRBJ1-2; no clear D. CDR3 length: 15 residues. The germline V gene has CDR1 LGHNA and CDR2 YSLEER. Between the trimmed V and J ends, which lost 1 base and 4 bases, there was a span of 13 bases. The CDR3 DNA reads TGCGCCAGCAGCCAAGGGGGAGGGAGGTTCTATGGCTACACCTTC. Protein sequence: CASSQGGGRFYGYTF.

This chain joins TRBV7-9 and TRBJ1-1, with D uncertain. V shed 6 bases and J shed 2 bases, with 19 bases lying between them. CDR1 and CDR2 from the germline V gene are SEHNR and FQNEAQ (reference sequence). This CDR3 is 16 amino acids long. The CDR3 coding sequence is TGTGCCAGCAGTCAAAGACCAAGCCAGCCAAACACTGAAGCTTTCTTT. It codes for CASSQRPSQPNTEAFF.

V usage is TRBV6-1 and J usage is TRBJ1-2; D not resolved. V lost 6 bases, J lost 6 bases, and 14 bases lay in between. Per germline, CDR1 MNHNS and CDR2 SASEGT. The CDR3 extends over 13 amino acids. For the CDR3, the DNA is TGTGCCAGCAGACCCGAAGGGTTAAATGGCTACACCTTC. Protein sequence: CASRPEGLNGYTF.

J is TRBJ2-7 and V is TRBV7-6; D may be TRBD2 (5 bases). Trimming removed 5 bases from V and 4 bases from J, with 9 bases in between. CDR1 and CDR2 (germline): SGHVS, FNYEAQ. This CDR3 has 12 residues. CDR3 protein: CASSPAGYEQYF. CDR3 bases: TGTGCCAGCAGCCCGGCGGGTTACGAGCAGTACTTC.

The genes are TRBV9 and TRBJ1-6, with no clear D. Germline loops: CDR1 SGDLS, CDR2 YYNGEE. Trimming removed 2 bases at V and 6 bases at J, with 12 bases between. The CDR3 has 15 residues. The CDR3 sequence: CASSVSYGANSPLHF. CDR3 bases: TGTGCCAGCAGCGTTTCCTACGGCGCTAATTCACCCCTCCACTTT.